This T cell receptor beta chain is drawn from a study of T cells in Graves' hyperthyroidism and ophthalmopathy. About the research overall: Pretreatment peripheral blood was obtained at initial diagnosis. Study-wide results and limits: In the blood, most expanded thyroid clonotypes above 0.001 appeared as well.

Together with thyroid ultrasound, orbital computed tomography, serum thyroxine and TRAb, clinical symptoms were used for diagnoses. Cells are PBMCs isolated from around 10 ml of fresh blood. The CDR3 is 16 amino acids. Germline trimming cut 5 bases from V and 6 bases from J; bases unmatched to any gene: 6. CDR1 is SGHAT, CDR2 FQNNGV, per germline. Authors of the study amplified TCR beta CDR3 regions from RNA transcripts. The HTBI primer set drove a first-round RT-PCR of the TCR CDR3. TCRdb called the multiplex PCR reads again in MiXCR, with one record for every CDR3 protein. Of around 500,000 distinct CDR3 sequences listed, 14% are singletons. Ten or more counts support this clonotype. Antigen specificity is unknown.

Specimen: blood. The chain links TRBV11-2 to TRBJ2-1; 14 nucleotides agree with TRBD2. The TCR originated in a woman aged 40 to 49 with Graves' hyperthyroidism. The DNA of the CDR3 is TGTGCCAGCAGCCCTGGACTAGCGGGAGGAACCAATGAGCAGTTCTTC. This gives the protein CASSPGLAGGTNEQFF.